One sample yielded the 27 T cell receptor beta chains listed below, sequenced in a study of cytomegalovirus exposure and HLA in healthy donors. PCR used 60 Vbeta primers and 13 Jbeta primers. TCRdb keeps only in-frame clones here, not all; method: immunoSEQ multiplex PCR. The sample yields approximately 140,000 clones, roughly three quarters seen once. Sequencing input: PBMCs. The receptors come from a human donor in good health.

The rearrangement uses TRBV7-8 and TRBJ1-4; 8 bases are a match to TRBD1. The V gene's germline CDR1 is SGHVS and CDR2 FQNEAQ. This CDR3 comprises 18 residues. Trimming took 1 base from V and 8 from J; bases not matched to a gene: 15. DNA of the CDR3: TGTGCCAGCAGCTTAGGTTGGGGTTCCAGGGGGCGGGAGGAAAAACTGTTTTTT. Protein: CASSLGWGSRGREEKLFF.

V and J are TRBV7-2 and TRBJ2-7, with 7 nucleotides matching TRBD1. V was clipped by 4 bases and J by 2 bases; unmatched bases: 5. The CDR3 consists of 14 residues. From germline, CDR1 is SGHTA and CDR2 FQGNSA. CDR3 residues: CASSWDSTTYEQYF. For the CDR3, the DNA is TGTGCCAGCAGCTGGGACAGTACCACCTACGAGCAGTACTTC.

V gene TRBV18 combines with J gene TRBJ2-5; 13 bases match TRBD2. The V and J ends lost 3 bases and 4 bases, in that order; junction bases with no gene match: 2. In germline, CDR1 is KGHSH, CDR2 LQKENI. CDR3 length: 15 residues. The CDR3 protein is CASSPRTSGGETQYF. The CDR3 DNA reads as TGTGCCAGCTCACCTCGGACTAGCGGGGGAGAGACCCAGTACTTC.

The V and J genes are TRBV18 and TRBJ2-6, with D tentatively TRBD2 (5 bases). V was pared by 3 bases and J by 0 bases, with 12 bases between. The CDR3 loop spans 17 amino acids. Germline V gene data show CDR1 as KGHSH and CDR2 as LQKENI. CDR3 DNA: TGTGCCAGCTCACCCACTGGGCGGGCCTCTGGGGCCAACGTCCTGACTTTC. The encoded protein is CASSPTGRASGANVLTF.

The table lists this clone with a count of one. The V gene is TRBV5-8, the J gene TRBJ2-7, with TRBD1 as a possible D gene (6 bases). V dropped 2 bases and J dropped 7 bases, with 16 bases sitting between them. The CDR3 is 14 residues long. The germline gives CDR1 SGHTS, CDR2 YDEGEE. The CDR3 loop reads CASSFPGRTVEQYF. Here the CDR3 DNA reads TGTGCCAGCAGCTTTCCGGGACGGACAGTGGAGCAGTACTTC.

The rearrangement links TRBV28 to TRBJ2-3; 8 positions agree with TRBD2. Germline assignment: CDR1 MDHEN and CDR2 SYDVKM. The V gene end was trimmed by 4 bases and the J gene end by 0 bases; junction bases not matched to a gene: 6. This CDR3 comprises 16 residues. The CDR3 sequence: CASSSTGGSSTDTQYF. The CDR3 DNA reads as TGTGCCAGCAGTTCAACGGGAGGGTCTAGCACAGATACGCAGTATTTT.

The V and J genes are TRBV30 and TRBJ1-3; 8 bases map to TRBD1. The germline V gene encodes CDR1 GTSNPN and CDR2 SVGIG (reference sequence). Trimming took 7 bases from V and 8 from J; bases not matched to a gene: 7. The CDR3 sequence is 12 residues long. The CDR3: CASPGQGDTIYF. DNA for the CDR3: TGTGCCTCCCCAGGACAGGGAGACACCATATATTTT. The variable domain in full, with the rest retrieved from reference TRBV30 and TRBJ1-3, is SQTIHQWPATLVQPVGSPLSLECTVEGTSNPNLYWYRQAAGRGLQLLFYSVGIGQISSEVPQNLSASRPQDRQFILSSKKLLLSDSGFYLCASPGQGDTIYFGEGSWLTVV.

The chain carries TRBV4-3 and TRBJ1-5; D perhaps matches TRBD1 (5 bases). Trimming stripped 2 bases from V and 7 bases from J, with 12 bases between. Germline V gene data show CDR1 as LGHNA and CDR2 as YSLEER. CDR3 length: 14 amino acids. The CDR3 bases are TGCGCCAGCAGCCAACGGGCGGGGGACCAGCCCCAGCATTTT. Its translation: CASSQRAGDQPQHF.

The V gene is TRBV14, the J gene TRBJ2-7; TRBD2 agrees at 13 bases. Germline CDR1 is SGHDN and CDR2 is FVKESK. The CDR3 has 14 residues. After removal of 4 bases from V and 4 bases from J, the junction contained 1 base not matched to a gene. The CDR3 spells CASSRTSGRYEQYF. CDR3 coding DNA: TGTGCCAGCAGCCGGACTAGCGGGAGATACGAGCAGTACTTC.

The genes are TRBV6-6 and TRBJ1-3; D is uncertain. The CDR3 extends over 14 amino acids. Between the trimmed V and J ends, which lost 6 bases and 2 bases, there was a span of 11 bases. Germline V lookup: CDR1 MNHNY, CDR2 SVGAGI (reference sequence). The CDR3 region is CASSRTSTGNTIYF. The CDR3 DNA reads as TGTGCCAGCAGCCGTACAAGTACTGGAAACACCATATATTTT.

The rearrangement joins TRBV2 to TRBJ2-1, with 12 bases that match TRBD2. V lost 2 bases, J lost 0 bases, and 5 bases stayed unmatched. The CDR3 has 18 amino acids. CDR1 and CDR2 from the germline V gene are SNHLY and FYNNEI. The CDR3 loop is CASSELAGGKVSYNEQFF. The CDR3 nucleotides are TGTGCCAGCAGTGAACTAGCGGGGGGGAAGGTCTCCTACAATGAGCAGTTCTTC.

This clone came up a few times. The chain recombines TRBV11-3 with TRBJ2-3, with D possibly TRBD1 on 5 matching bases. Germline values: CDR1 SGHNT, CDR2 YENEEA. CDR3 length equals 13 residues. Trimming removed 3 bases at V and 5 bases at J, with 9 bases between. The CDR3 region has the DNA TGTGCCAGCAGCTTTCGCCAGGGAGATACGCAGTATTTT. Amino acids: CASSFRQGDTQYF.

The CDR3 bases are TGTGCCAGCAGCTTAGCGGGTGCCGGGAGAGGCAATGAGCAGTTCTTC. It specifies CASSLAGAGRGNEQFF. The chain employs TRBV7-8 and TRBJ2-1; TRBD2 is a possible D gene (6 bases). Germline V CDR1 and CDR2: SGHVS, FQNEAQ. This CDR3 region has 16 residues. V dropped 0 bases and J dropped 6 bases, with 15 bases sitting between them.

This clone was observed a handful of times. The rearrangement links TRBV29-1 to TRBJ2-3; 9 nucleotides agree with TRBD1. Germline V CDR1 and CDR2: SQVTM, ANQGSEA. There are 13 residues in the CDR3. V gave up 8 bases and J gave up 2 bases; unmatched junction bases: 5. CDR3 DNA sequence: TGCAGCTCACGGACAGGGGACACAGATACGCAGTATTTT. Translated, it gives CSSRTGDTDTQYF.

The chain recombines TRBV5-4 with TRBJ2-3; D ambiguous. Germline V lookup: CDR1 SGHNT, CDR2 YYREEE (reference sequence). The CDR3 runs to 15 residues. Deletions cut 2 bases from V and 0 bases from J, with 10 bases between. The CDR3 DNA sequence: TGTGCCAGCAGCTTTTACAGCCCTAGCACAGATACGCAGTATTTT. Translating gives CASSFYSPSTDTQYF.

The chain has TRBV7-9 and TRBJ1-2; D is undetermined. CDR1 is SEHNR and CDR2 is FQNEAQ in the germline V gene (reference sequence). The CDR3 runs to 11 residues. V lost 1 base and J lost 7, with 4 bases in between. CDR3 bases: TGTGCCAGCAGCTTAGTCTCTGGCTACACCTTC. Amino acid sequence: CASSLVSGYTF.

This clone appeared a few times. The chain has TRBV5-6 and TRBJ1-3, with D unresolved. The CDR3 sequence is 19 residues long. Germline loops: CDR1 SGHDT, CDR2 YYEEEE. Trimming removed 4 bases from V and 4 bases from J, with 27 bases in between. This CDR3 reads CASSLPSGGNVRLGNTIYF. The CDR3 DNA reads TGTGCCAGCAGCCTGCCGTCTGGAGGGAACGTACGCTTGGGAAACACCATATATTTT.

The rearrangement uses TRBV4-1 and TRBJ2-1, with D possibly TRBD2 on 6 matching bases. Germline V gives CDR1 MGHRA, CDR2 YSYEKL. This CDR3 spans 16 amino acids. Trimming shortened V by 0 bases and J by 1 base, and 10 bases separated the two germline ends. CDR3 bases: TGCGCCAGCAGCCAAGAGGAGGGGTTTTCCTACAATGAGCAGTTCTTC. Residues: CASSQEEGFSYNEQFF.

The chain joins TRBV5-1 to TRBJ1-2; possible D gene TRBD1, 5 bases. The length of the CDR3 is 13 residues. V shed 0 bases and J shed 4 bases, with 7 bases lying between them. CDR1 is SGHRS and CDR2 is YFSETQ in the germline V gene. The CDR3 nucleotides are TGCGCCAGCAGCTTGGGGAGGGGCTATGGCTACACCTTC. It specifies CASSLGRGYGYTF.

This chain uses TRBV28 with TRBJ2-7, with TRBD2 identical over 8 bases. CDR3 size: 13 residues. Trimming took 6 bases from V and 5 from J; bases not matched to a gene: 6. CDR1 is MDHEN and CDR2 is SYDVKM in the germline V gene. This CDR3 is CASSGGARDEQYF. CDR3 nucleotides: TGTGCCAGCAGCGGGGGGGCACGGGACGAGCAGTACTTC.

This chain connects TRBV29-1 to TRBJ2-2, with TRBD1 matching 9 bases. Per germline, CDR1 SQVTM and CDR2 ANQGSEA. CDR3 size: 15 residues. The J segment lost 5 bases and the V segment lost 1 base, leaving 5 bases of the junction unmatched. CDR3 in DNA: TGCAGCGTTGAAGGAAGGGACAGGGAAACCGGGGAGCTGTTTTTT. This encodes CSVEGRDRETGELFF.

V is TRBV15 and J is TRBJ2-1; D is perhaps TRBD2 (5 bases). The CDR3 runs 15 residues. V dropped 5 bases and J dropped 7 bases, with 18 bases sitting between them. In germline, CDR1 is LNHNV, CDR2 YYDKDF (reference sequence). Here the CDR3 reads CATSEEDHRGNEQFF. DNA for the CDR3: TGTGCCACCAGCGAAGAGGACCACCGGGGTAATGAGCAGTTCTTC.

The CDR3 DNA sequence: TGCGCCAGCAGCCTAAAAGGGACAGGCCTTGACGAGCAGTACTTC. This translates into CASSLKGTGLDEQYF. The chain is built from TRBV5-1 and TRBJ2-7; 8 nucleotides match TRBD1. V lost 4 bases, J lost 5 bases, and 11 bases stayed unmatched. Per the germline V gene, CDR1 is SGHRS and CDR2 is YFSETQ. The CDR3 consists of 15 residues.

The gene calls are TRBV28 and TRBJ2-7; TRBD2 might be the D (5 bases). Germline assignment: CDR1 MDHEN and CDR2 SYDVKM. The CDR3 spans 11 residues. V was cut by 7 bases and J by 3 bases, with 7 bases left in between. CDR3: CASMRDYEQYF. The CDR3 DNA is TGTGCCAGCATGAGGGACTACGAGCAGTACTTC.

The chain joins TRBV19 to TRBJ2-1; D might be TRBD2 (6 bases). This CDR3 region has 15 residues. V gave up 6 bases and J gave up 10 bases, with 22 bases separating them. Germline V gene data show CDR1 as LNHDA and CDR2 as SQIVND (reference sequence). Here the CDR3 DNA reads TGTGCCAGTAGCCTCTGGGGCGGGGATTGGGGCGAGCAGTTCTTC. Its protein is CASSLWGGDWGEQFF. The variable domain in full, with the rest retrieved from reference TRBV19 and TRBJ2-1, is DGGITQSPKYLFRKEGQNVTLSCEQNLNHDAMYWYRQDPGQGLRLIYYSQIVNDFQKGDIAEGYSVSREKKESFPLTVTSAQKNPTAFYLCASSLWGGDWGEQFFGPGTRLTVL.

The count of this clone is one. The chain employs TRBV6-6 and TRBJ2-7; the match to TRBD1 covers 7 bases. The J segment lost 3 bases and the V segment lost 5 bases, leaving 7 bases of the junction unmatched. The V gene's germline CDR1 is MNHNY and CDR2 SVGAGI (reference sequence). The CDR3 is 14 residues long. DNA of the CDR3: TGTGCCAGCAGTAGGGACAGCCGAGTCTACGAGCAGTACTTC. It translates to CASSRDSRVYEQYF.

CDR3: CASSTQGPSGETQYF. The CDR3 coding sequence is TGTGCCAGCAGTACACAGGGGCCCTCAGGGGAGACCCAGTACTTC. This sequence joins TRBV27 and TRBJ2-5; 7 nucleotides match TRBD1. The germline V gene has CDR1 MNHEY and CDR2 SMNVEV (reference sequence). CDR3 length: 15 amino acids. Trimming removed 5 bases from V and 5 bases from J; junction bases left unmatched: 11.